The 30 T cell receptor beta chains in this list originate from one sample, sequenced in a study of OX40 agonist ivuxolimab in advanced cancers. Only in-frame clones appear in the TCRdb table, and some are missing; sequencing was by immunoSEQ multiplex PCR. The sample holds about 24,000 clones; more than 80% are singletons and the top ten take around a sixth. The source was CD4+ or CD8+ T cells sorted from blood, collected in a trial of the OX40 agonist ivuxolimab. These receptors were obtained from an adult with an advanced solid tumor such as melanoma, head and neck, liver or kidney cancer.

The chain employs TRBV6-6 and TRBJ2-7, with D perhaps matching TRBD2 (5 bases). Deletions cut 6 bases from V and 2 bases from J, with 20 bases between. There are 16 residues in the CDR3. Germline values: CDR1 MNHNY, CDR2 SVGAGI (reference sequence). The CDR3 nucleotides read TGTGCCAGCAGCTTAGGGCCTTCCGGGGAAACCTACGAGCAGTACTTC. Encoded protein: CASSLGPSGETYEQYF.

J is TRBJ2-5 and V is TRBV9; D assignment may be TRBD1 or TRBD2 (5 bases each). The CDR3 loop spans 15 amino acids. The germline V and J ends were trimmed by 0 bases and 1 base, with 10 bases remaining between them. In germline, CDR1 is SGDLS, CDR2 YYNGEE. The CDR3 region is CASSVGDGTQETQYF. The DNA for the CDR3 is TGTGCCAGCAGCGTAGGAGACGGGACCCAAGAGACCCAGTACTTC. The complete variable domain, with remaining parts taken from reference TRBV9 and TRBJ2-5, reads DSGVTQTPKHLITATGQRVTLRCSPRSGDLSVYWYQQSLDQGLQFLIQYYNGEERAKGNILERFSAQQFPDLHSELNLSSLELGDSALYFCASSVGDGTQETQYFGPGTRLLVL.

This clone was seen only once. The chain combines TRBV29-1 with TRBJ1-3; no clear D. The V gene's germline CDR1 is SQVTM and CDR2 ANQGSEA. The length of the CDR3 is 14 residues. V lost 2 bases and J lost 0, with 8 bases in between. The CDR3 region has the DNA TGCAGCGTTGAATCGGGTTACTCTGGAAACACCATATATTTT. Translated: CSVESGYSGNTIYF.

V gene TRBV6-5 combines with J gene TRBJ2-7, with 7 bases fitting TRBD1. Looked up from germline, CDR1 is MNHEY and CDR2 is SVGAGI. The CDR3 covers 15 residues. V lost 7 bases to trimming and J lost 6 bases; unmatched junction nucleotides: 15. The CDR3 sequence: CASIITRGRESEQYF. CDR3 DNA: TGTGCCAGCATTATTACTAGGGGGCGAGAATCCGAGCAGTACTTC.

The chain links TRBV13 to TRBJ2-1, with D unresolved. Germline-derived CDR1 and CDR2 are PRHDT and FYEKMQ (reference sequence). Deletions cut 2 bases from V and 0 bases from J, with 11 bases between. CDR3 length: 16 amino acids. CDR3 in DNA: TGTGCCAGCAGCTTAAGGGCAACGAGCTCCTACAATGAGCAGTTCTTC. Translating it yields CASSLRATSSYNEQFF.

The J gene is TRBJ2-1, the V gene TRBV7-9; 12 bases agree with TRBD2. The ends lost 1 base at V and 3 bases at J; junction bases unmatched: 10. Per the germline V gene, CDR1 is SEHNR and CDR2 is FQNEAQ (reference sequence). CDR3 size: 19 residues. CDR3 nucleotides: TGTGCCAGCAGCTTAGGCTCGGGACTAGCGGGCTTCCACTACAATGAGCAGTTCTTC. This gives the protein CASSLGSGLAGFHYNEQFF.

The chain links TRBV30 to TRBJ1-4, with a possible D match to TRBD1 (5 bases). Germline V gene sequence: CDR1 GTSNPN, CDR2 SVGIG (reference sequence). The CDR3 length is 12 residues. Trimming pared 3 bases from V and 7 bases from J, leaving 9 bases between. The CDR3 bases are TGTGCCTGGAGAACAGGTAGTGAAAAACTGTTTTTT. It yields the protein CAWRTGSEKLFF.

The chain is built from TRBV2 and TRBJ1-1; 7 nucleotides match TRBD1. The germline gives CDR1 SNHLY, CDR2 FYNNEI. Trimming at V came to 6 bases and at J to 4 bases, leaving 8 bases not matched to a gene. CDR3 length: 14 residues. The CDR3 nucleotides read TGTGCCAGCAGCAAGGTACAGGGGATCACTGAAGCTTTCTTT. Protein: CASSKVQGITEAFF.

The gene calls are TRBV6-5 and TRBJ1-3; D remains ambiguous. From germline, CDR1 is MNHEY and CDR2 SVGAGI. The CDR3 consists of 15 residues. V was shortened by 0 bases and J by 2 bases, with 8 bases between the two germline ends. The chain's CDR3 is CASSYSYTAGNTIYF. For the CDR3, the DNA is TGTGCCAGCAGTTACTCGTACACGGCTGGAAACACCATATATTTT.

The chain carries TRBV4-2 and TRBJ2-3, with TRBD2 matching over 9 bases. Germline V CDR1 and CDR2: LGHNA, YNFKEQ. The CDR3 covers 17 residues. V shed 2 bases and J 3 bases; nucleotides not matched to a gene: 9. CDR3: CASSQSSGSGRTDTQYF. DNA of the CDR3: TGTGCCAGCAGCCAATCATCAGGTAGCGGGAGAACAGATACGCAGTATTTT.

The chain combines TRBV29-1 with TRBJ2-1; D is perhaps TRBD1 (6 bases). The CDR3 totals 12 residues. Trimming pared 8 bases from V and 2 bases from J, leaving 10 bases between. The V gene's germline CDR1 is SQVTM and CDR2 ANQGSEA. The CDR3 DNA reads TGCAGCAAAGGGGGTGCCTACAATGAGCAGTTCTTC. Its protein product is CSKGGAYNEQFF.

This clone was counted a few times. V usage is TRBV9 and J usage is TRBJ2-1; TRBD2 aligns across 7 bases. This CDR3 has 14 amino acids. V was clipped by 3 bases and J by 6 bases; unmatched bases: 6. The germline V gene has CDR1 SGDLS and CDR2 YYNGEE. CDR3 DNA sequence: TGTGCCAGCAGCGCCTCGGGCGGGGGCAATGAGCAGTTCTTC. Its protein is CASSASGGGNEQFF. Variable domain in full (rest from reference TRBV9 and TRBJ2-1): DSGVTQTPKHLITATGQRVTLRCSPRSGDLSVYWYQQSLDQGLQFLIQYYNGEERAKGNILERFSAQQFPDLHSELNLSSLELGDSALYFCASSASGGGNEQFFGPGTRLTVL.

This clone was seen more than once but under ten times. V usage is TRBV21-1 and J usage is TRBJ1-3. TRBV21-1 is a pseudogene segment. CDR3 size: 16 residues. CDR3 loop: CASSKKRGTPGNTIYF. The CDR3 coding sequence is TGTGCCAGCAGCAAAAAGAGGGGTACCCCTGGAAACACCATATATTTT.

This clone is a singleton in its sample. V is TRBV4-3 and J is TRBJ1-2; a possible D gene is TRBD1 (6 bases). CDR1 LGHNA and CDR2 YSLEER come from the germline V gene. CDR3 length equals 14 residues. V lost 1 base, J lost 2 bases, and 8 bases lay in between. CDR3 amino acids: CASSQGTGNYGYTF. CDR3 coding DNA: TGCGCCAGCAGCCAAGGAACAGGGAACTATGGCTACACCTTC.

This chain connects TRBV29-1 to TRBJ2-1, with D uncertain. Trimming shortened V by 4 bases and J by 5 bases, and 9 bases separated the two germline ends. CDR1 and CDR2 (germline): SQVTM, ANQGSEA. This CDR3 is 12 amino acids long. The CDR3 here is CSVGLGNNEQFF. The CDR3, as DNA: TGCAGCGTTGGTCTGGGGAACAATGAGCAGTTCTTC.

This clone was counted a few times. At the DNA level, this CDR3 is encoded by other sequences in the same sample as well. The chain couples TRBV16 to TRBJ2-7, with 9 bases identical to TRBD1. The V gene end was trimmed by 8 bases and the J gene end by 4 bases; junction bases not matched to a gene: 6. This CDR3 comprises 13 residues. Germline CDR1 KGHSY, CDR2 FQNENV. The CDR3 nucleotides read TGTGCCAGCGGACAGGGGTCATCTTACGAGCAGTACTTC. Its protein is CASGQGSSYEQYF.

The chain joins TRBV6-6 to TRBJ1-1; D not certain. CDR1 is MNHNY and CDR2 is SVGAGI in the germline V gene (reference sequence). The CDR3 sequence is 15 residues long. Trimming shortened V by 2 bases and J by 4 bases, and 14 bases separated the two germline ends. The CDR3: CASSYMWELGTEAFF. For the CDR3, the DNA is TGTGCCAGCAGTTACATGTGGGAGCTGGGCACTGAAGCTTTCTTT.

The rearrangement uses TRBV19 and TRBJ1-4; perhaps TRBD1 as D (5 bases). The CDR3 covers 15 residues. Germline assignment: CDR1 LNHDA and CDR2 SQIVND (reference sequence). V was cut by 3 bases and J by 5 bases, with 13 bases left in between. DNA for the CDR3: TGTGCCAGTAGTATGCCAGCTGGGGGAAATGAAAAACTGTTTTTT. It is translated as CASSMPAGGNEKLFF.

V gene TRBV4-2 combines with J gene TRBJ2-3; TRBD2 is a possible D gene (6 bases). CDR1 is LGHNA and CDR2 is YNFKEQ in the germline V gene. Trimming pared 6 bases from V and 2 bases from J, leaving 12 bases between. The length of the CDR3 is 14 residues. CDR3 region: CASREGRDTDTQYF. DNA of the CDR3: TGTGCCAGCAGAGAAGGGCGGGACACAGATACGCAGTATTTT.

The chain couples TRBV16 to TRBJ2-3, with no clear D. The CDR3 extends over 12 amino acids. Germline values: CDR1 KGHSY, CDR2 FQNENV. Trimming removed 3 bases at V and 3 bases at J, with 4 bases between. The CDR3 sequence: CASSQGTDTQYF. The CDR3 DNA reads TGTGCCAGCAGCCAGGGGACAGATACGCAGTATTTT.

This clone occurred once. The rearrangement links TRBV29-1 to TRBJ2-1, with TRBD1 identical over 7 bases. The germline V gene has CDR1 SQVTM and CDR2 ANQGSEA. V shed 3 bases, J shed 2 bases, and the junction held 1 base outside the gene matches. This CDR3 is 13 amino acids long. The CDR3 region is CSVDRGTYNEQFF. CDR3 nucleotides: TGCAGCGTTGACAGGGGGACCTACAATGAGCAGTTCTTC.

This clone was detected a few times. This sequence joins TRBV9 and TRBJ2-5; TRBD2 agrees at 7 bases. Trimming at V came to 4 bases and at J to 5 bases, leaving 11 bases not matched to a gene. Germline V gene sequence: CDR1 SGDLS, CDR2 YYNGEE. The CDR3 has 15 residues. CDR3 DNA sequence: TGTGCCAGCAGCTCTAGTGGGGTCGGGGGGGAGACCCAGTACTTC. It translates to CASSSSGVGGETQYF. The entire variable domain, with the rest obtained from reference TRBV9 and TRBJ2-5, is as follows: DSGVTQTPKHLITATGQRVTLRCSPRSGDLSVYWYQQSLDQGLQFLIQYYNGEERAKGNILERFSAQQFPDLHSELNLSSLELGDSALYFCASSSSGVGGETQYFGPGTRLLVL.

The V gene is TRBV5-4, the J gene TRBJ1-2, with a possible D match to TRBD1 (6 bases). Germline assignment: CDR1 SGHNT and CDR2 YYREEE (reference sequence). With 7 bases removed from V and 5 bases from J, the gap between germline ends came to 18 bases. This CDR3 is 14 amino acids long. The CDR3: CASREGERKYGYTF. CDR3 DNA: TGTGCCAGCCGAGAGGGGGAACGGAAATATGGCTACACCTTC. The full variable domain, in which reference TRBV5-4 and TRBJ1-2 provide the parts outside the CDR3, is ETGVTQSPTHLIKTRGQQVTLRCSSQSGHNTVSWYQQALGQGPQFIFQYYREEENGRGNFPPRFSGLQFPNYSSELNVNALELDDSALYLCASREGERKYGYTFGSGTRLTVV.

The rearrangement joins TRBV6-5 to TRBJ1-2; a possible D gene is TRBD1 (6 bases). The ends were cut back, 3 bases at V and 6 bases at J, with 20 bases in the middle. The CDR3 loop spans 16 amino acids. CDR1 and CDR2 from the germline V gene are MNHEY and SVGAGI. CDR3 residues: CASSYFRGAESNGYTF. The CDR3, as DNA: TGTGCCAGCAGTTATTTCCGGGGGGCAGAATCGAATGGCTACACCTTC.

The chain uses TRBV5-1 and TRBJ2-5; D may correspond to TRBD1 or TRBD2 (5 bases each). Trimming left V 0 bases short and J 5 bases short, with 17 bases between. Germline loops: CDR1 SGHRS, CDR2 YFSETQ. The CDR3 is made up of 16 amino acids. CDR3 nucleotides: TGCGCCAGCAGCTTGGCAGTAGCTTGGGGCGGGGAGACCCAGTACTTC. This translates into CASSLAVAWGGETQYF. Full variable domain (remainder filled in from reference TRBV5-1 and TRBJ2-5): KAGVTQTPRYLIKTRGQQVTLSCSPISGHRSVSWYQQTPGQGLQFLFEYFSETQRNKGNFPGRFSGRQFSNSRSEMNVSTLELGDSALYLCASSLAVAWGGETQYFGPGTRLLVL.

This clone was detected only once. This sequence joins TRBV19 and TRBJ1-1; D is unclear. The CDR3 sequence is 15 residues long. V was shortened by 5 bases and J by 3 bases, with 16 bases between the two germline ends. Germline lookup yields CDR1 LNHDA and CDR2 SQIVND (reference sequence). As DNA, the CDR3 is TGTGCCAGTAGTCCGCGGGGAGGGAGGGACACTGAAGCTTTCTTT. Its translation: CASSPRGGRDTEAFF.

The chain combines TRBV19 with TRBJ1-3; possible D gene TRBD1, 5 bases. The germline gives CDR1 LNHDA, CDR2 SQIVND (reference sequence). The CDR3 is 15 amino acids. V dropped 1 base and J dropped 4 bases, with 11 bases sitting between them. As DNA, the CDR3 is TGTGCCAGTAGTATAGTGGCAGGGTCAGGAAACACCATATATTTT. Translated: CASSIVAGSGNTIYF.

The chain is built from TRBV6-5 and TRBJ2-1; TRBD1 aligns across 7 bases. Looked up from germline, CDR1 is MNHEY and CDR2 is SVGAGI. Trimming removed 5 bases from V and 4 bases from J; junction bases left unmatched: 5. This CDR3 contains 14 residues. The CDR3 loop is CASSKGANYNEQFF. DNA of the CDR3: TGTGCCAGCAGTAAGGGGGCTAATTACAATGAGCAGTTCTTC.

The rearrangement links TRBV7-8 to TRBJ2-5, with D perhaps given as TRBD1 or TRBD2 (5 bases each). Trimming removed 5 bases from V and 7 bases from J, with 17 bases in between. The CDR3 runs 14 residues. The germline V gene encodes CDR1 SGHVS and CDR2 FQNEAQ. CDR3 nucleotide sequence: TGTGCCAGCAGCCCTGGAGGACCCCAGGGGACCCAGTACTTC. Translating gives CASSPGGPQGTQYF.

The CDR3 sequence is CASSRAPDRGRRNEQYF. CDR3 bases: TGCGCCAGCAGCCGAGCCCCCGACAGGGGGCGTAGAAACGAGCAGTACTTC. The gene calls are TRBV5-1 and TRBJ2-7; the match to TRBD1 covers 10 bases. V gave up 4 bases and J gave up 5 bases; unmatched junction bases: 15. This CDR3 spans 17 amino acids. Germline CDR1 reads SGHRS; CDR2 reads YFSETQ.